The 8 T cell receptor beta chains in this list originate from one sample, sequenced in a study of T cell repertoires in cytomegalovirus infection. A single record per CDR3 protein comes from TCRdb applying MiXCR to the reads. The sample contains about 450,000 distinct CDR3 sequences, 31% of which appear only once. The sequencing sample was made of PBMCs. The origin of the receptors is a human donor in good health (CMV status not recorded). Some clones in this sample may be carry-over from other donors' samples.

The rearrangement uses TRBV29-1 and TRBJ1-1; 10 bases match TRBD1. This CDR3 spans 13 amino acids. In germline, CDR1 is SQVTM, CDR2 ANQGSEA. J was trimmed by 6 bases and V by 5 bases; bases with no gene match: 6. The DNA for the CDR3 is TGCAGCGTTTCGACAGGGGGCGGCGCTGAAGCTTTCTTT. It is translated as CSVSTGGGAEAFF.

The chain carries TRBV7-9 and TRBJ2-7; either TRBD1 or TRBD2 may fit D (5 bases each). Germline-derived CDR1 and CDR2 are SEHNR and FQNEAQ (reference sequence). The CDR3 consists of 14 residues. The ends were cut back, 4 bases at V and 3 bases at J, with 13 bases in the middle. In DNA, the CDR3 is TGTGCCAGCAGCTCCACCGGGGCCCACTACGAGCAGTACTTC. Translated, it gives CASSSTGAHYEQYF.

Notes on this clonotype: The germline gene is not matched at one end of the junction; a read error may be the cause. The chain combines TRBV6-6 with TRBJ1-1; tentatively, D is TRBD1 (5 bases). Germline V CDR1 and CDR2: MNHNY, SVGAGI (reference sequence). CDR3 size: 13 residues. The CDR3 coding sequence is TGTGCCAGCAGGGGCCTGGGGCCAGAGGAAGCTTTATTT. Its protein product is CASRGLGPEEALF.

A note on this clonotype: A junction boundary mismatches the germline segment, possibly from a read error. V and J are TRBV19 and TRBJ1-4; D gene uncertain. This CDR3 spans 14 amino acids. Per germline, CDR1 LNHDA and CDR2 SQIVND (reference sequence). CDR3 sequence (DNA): TGTGCCAGTAGCATAGGAGGCGCCGGAGAAAAACTGTTTTTT. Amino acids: CASSIGGAGEKLFF.

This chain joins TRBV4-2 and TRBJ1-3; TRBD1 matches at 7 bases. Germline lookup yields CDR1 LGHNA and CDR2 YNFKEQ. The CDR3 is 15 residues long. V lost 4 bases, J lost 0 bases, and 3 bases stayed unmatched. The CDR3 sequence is CASSRGTDSGNTIYF. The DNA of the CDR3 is TGTGCCAGCAGCCGTGGGACAGACTCTGGAAACACCATATATTTT.

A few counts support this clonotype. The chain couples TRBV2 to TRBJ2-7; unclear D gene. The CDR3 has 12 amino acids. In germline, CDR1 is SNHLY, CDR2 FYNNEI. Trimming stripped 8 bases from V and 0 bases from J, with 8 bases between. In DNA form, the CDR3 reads TGTGCCAGCGATGGACCCTCCTACGAGCAGTACTTC. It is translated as CASDGPSYEQYF.

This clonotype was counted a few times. The CDR3 loop reads CASRRGGQGPYNEQFF. The CDR3 DNA reads as TGTGCCAGCAGGCGGGGGGGACAGGGTCCCTACAATGAGCAGTTCTTC. V is TRBV6-5 and J is TRBJ2-1, with D perhaps given as TRBD1 or TRBD2 (9 bases each). CDR1 is MNHEY, CDR2 SVGAGI, per germline. The CDR3 runs 16 residues. The ends were cut back, 6 bases at V and 2 bases at J, with 17 bases in the middle.

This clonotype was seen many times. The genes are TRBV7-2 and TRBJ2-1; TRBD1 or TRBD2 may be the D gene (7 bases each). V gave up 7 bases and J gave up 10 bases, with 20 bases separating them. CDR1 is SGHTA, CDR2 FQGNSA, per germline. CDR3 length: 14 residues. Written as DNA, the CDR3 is TGTGCCAGCAACCCCCAGGGGGGGGGAAGGGAGCAGTTCTTC. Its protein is CASNPQGGGREQFF.